This paragraph reports one T cell receptor (beta chain). The antigen is unknown. This record belongs to a study of regulatory T cells in long-lasting Graves disease. Whole-study findings and limits: New patients shared 750 to 1,000 public clonotypes, and persistent patients shared more, with a few thousand.

Arm-PCR of CDR3 regions with iRepertoire HTBI primers generated TCR beta libraries. TCRdb analysed the multiplex PCR reads with MiXCR anew, one entry per CDR3 protein. The table lists about 400,000 distinct CDR3 sequences, roughly 20% of them singletons. The germline V gene encodes CDR1 SNHLY and CDR2 FYNNEI. V was pared by 6 bases and J by 9 bases, with 18 bases between. CDR3 length: 15 residues. Time point of the sample: persistent/refractory GD, antithyroid drugs over 5 years with positive TRAb. PBMC RNA served as the TCR library source. The authors diagnosed Graves' disease using American Thyroid Association guidelines.

The TCR was taken from a female donor with Graves disease. The sample consisted of peripheral blood mononuclear cells (PBMCs), taken when the disease was refractory, from a patient treated with antithyroid drugs. The rearrangement joins TRBV2 to TRBJ1-6; a weak D match, TRBD1 (6 bases). The CDR3 loop reads CASSPGTFGISPLHF. The CDR3 DNA reads as TGTGCCAGCAGCCCCGGGACATTTGGGATTTCACCCCTCCACTTT.